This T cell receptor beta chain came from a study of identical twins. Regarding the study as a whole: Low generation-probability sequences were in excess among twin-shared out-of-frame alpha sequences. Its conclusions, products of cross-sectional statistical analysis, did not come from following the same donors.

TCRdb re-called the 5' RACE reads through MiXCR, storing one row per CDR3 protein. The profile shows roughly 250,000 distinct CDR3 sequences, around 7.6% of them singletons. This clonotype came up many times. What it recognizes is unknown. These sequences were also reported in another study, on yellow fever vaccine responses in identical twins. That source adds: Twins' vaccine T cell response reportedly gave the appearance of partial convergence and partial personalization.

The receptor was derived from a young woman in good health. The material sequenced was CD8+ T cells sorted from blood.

CDR3 residues: CASSQDDDQETQYF. The CDR3 DNA reads as TGTGCCAGCAGCCAAGATGACGACCAAGAGACCCAGTACTTC. The chain links TRBV3-1 to TRBJ2-5; D call uncertain. The CDR3 runs to 14 residues. The V gene lost 0 bases and the J gene lost 0 bases, with 5 bases spanning the gap. Per germline, CDR1 LGHDT and CDR2 YNNKEL (reference sequence).